In its sample, the clone carrying this TCR beta chain was seen a few times. The antigen is unknown. The sample is drawn from a study of beta chain features in type 1 diabetes. Notes on the study in general: More deletions and fewer insertions at VDJ junctions were seen in type 1 diabetes patients. Comparison showed that naive, central memory and Treg TCRB repertoires appeared more similar among patients than among healthy donors. A moderate, significant TCRB CDR3 shortening appeared in type 1 diabetes across four CD4+ subsets.

As every portion of the isolated RNA was reverse transcribed, the sequencing read expressed TCRB transcripts. The table came from immunoSEQ multiplex PCR; TCRdb's copy has only in-frame clones and leaves some out. There are 400,000 or so clones in the sample; roughly an eighth occur only once, and roughly 0.0097% lies in the top ten. With 6 bases clipped from V and 5 bases from J, the junction kept 8 bases outside the gene matches. The germline V gene encodes CDR1 MNHNS and CDR2 SASEGT. CDR3 size: 14 residues. Sequencing was carried out using naive CD4+ T cells from blood. This rearrangement joins TRBV6-1 to TRBJ2-5; 8 bases agree with TRBD2. The TCR comes from a woman aged 18-30 years with type 1 diabetes. The CDR3 protein is CASRISGSGETQYF. In nucleotides, the CDR3 is TGTGCCAGCAGAATAAGCGGGAGCGGTGAGACCCAGTACTTC.